This T cell receptor (beta chain) comes out of a study of blood T cell repertoires in COVID-19. V gave up 6 bases and J gave up 2 bases; unmatched junction bases: 9. This CDR3 comprises 15 residues. Per germline, CDR1 MNHEY and CDR2 SVGAGI. Produced via immunoSEQ multiplex PCR; TCRdb's table is partial and in-frame only. The repertoire holds roughly 60,000 clones, with more than 85% as singletons. This chain joins TRBV6-5 and TRBJ2-5; 7 bases are shared with TRBD1. The receptor's source is a human donor with active COVID-19. The donor label of this sample is uncertain. The material sequenced was peripheral blood. CDR3 sequence reads: CASRETGNRQETQYF. CDR3 nucleotide sequence: TGTGCCAGCAGGGAGACAGGGAACCGACAAGAGACCCAGTACTTC.